This is a list of T cell receptor beta chains from one sample in a study of blood T cell repertoires in COVID-19. The assay was immunoSEQ multiplex PCR, and TCRdb's table has in-frame clones only and misses some. The sample has over 70,000 clones, about 88% seen once. Sample: peripheral blood. Every receptor here comes from a man aged 60 to 75 with COVID-19, enrolled during active disease. Both conserved end residues are part of each CDR3. D genes are given only for firm matches. A clone size is listed for some rows: how often the clone was seen (once, few, many), or a class if it is expanded.

TRBV5-4	.	.	TRBJ1-3	CASSTGGLAGYLGNTIYF	TGTGCCAGCAGCACAGGAGGACTGGCGGGGTATTTGGGAAACACCATATATTTT
TRBV5-1	TRBD1	.	TRBJ2-2	CASSPGQGSRAGELFF	TGCGCCAGCAGCCCCGGACAGGGAAGTCGGGCCGGGGAGCTGTTTTTT
TRBV6-5	.	few	TRBJ1-6	CASSRGPYNSPLHF	TGTGCCAGCAGCCGCGGGCCCTATAATTCACCCCTCCACTTT
TRBV28	.	.	TRBJ2-7	CASSLGRYYEQYF	TGTGCCAGCAGTTTAGGGAGATACTACGAGCAGTACTTC
TRBV24-1	.	.	TRBJ2-3	CATSDVSFTDTQYF	TGTGCCACCAGTGATGTATCCTTCACAGATACGCAGTATTTT
TRBV10-3	.	.	TRBJ2-1	CAISEMVANPYEQFF	TGTGCCATCAGTGAGATGGTAGCGAATCCCTATGAGCAGTTCTTC
TRBV7-6	TRBD1	.	TRBJ2-7	CASSPGTGTGVGEQYF	TGTGCCAGCAGCCCGGGGACCGGGACAGGGGTGGGCGAGCAGTACTTC
TRBV10-2	TRBD2	.	TRBJ2-1	CASSEPLISGTVSSNEQFF	TGCGCCAGCAGTGAACCCCTCATTAGCGGGACGGTGTCTTCGAATGAGCAGTTCTTC
TRBV5-1	TRBD1	.	TRBJ2-7	CASRRDSQITYEQYF	TGCGCCAGTCGAAGGGACAGTCAAATTACCTACGAGCAGTACTTC
TRBV7-9	TRBD1	.	TRBJ1-1	CASSGRTGFEGGTEAFF	TGTGCCAGCAGCGGGCGGACAGGGTTCGAGGGGGGGACTGAAGCTTTCTTT
TRBV2	.	.	TRBJ1-2	CASSEQGDYGYTF	TGTGCCAGCAGTGAGCAGGGTGACTATGGCTACACCTTC
TRBV19	.	many	TRBJ2-2	CASSGSGRGELFF	TGTGCCAGTAGTGGGTCAGGGCGAGGGGAGCTGTTTTTT
TRBV10-2	TRBD1	.	TRBJ2-5	CASSAGTGRETQYF	TGCGCCAGCAGTGCCGGGACAGGGAGGGAGACCCAGTACTTC
TRBV10-1	TRBD2	.	TRBJ2-3	CASSEEVAGGSSTDTQYF	TGCGCCAGCAGTGAGGAGGTAGCGGGAGGTTCTAGCACAGATACGCAGTATTTT
TRBV20-1	.	.	TRBJ1-2	CSASPVTYGYTF	TGCAGTGCTAGTCCGGTAACCTATGGCTACACCTTC
TRBV29-1	.	.	TRBJ1-2	CSVAPDIGYGYTF	TGCAGCGTTGCCCCTGACATTGGATACGGCTACACCTTC
TRBV19	.	.	TRBJ2-2	CASSMSSGFTGELFF	TGTGCCAGTAGTATGAGTAGCGGATTCACCGGGGAGCTGTTTTTT